The present TCR beta chain was sequenced within a study of somatic mutations in cytotoxic T cells in rheumatoid arthritis. Study information: Nearly 100% purity was obtained when some V beta antibody-stained T-cell populations were flow-sorted; these included V beta1+ cells sequenced for TCRB.

General study points: The authors did not adjust the slight TRBV07 underrepresentation in rheumatoid arthritis patients for multiple comparisons.

V was pared by 5 bases and J by 2 bases, with 11 bases of the junction left unmatched. Germline V CDR1 and CDR2: SGHRS, YFSETQ. There are 16 residues in the CDR3. The control group consisted of fewer than 25 healthy blood donors, whose median age was roughly 53 years (range roughly 20-75) and of whom 45% to 55% were female. CD4+ and CD8+ cells were isolated by positive magnetic bead selection, with purity checked by flow cytometry. Generated by immunoSEQ multiplex PCR, the TCRdb table keeps only in-frame clones and is missing some. The table has 5,500 to 6,500 clones, less than 75% seen once; the top ten hold 35% to 45%. A word on this clone: Its antigen remains unknown.

The sequenced sample was CD8+ T cells sorted from blood. J is TRBJ2-7 and V is TRBV5-1; 9 nucleotides agree with TRBD1. This TCR was recovered from a woman between 50 and 59 years old in good health. CDR3 coding DNA: TGCGCCAGCAGTCGGGGTGGTGGGACAGGGACCTACGAGCAGTACTTC. Encoded protein: CASSRGGGTGTYEQYF.